This T cell receptor (beta chain) was recorded in a study of regulatory T cells in long-lasting Graves disease. Time point reported: newly diagnosed GD, antithyroid drugs for less than 3 months. Extracted PBMC RNA gave rise to the TCR library. This CDR3 is built from 14 residues. V gave up 2 bases and J gave up 3 bases; unmatched junction bases: 0. Germline V lookup: CDR1 MRHNA, CDR2 SNTAGT. Relying on iRepertoire HTBI primers and Arm-PCR of CDR3 regions, the team built TCR beta libraries. TCRdb redid the calling of the multiplex PCR reads with MiXCR, one entry per CDR3 protein. The sample yields 410,000 or so distinct CDR3 sequences, 14% to 15% seen once. These same data were also listed under a study on T cells in Graves' hyperthyroidism and ophthalmopathy.

The specimen was peripheral blood mononuclear cells (PBMCs), collected at new diagnosis, from a patient treated with antithyroid drugs. The receptor was isolated from a woman in her 30s with Graves disease. J is TRBJ1-4 and V is TRBV6-4, with 7 bases fitting TRBD1. This CDR3 reads CASSDGTANEKLFF. DNA for the CDR3: TGTGCCAGCAGTGACGGGACAGCTAATGAAAAACTGTTTTTT.